This TCR beta chain was obtained from a study of T cells in Graves' hyperthyroidism and ophthalmopathy. Study-wide findings and caveats: Blood also contained most expanded thyroid clonotypes above 0.001. In simple terms, a model built on 13 V-J features told ophthalmopathy apart from stable hyperthyroidism.

CDR3 size: 13 residues. Trimming at V came to 4 bases and at J to 3 bases, leaving 3 bases not matched to a gene. The germline gives CDR1 LNHNV, CDR2 YYDKDF (reference sequence). Worth noting for this clonotype: Its antigen is not known.

The TCR beta CDR3 regions underwent amplification using RNA transcripts as the source. In the first-round RT-PCR of the TCR CDR3, the HTBI primer set was used. Each CDR3 protein gets one entry after TCRdb re-called the multiplex PCR reads with MiXCR. The data contain under 400,000 distinct CDR3 sequences, 13% of them singletons. This TCR derives from a woman in her late teens or twenties with Graves' hyperthyroidism. This sequence joins TRBV15 and TRBJ2-7; 7 bases agree with TRBD1. The sequencing input was blood. The CDR3 region has the DNA TGTGCCACCAGCACTAGACAGGGCTACGAGCAGTACTTC. This translates into CATSTRQGYEQYF.